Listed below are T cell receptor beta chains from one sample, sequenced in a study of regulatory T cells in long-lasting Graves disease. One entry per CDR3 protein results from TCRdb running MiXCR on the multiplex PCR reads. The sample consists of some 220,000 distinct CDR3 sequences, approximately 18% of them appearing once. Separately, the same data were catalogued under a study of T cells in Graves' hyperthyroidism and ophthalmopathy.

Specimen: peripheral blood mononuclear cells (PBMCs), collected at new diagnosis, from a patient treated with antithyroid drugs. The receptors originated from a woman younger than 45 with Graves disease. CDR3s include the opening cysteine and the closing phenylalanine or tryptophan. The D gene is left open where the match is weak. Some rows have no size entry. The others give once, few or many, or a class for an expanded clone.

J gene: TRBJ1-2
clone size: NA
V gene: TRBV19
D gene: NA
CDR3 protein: CASSIRQYYGYTF
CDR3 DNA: TGTGCCAGTAGTATCCGGCAGTACTATGGCTACACCTTC

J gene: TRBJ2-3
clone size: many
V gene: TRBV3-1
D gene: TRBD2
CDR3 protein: CASSSGTSGYSGTDTQYF
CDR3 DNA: TGTGCCAGCAGCTCCGGGACTAGCGGGTATAGTGGCACAGATACGCAGTATTTT

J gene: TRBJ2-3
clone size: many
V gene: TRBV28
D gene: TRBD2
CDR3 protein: CASDTSGVTDTQYF
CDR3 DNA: TGTGCCAGCGATACTAGCGGGGTCACAGATACGCAGTATTTT

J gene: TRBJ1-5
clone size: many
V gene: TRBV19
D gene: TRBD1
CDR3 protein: CATRDRANQPQHF
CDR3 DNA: TGTGCCACTAGGGACAGGGCCAATCAGCCCCAGCATTTT

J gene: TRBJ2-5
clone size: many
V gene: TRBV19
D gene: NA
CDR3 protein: CASSIAARREETQYF
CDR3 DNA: TGTGCCAGTAGTATCGCTGCGCGGCGGGAAGAGACCCAGTACTTC

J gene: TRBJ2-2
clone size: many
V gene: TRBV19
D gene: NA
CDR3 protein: CASSWGTGELFF
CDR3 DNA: TGTGCCAGTAGTTGGGGGACCGGGGAGCTGTTTTTT

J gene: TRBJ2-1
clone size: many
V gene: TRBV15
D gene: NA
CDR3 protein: CATSRAPWETWVSYNEQFF
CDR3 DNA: TGTGCCACCAGCAGAGCCCCATGGGAGACCTGGGTTTCCTACAATGAGCAGTTCTTC

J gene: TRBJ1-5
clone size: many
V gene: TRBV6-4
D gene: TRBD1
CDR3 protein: CASSDSDRGRSNQPQHF
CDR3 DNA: TGTGCCAGCAGTGACTCGGACAGGGGACGGAGCAATCAGCCCCAGCATTTT

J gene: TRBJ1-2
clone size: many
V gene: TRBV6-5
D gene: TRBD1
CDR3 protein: CASSYSGTGKGYTF
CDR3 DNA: TGTGCCAGCAGTTACTCCGGGACAGGGAAAGGCTACACCTTC

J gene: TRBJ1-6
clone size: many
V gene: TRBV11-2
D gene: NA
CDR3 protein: CASSLSGGYSPLHF
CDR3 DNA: TGTGCCAGCAGCTTAAGCGGGGGGTATTCACCCCTCCACTTT

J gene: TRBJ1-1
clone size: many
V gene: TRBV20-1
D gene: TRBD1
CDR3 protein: CSASRHTGQGFFPRVNTEAFF
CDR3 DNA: TGCAGTGCTAGCCGTCACACGGGACAGGGTTTTTTCCCCAGAGTAAACACTGAAGCTTTCTTT

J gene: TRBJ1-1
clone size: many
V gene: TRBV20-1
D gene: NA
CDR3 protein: CSARSRLPITEAFF
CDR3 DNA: TGCAGTGCTAGGTCCCGGCTGCCGATCACTGAAGCTTTCTTT

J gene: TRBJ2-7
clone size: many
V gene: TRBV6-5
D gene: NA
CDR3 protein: CASSYTGSSYEQYF
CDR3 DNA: TGTGCCAGCAGTTACACGGGGAGCTCCTACGAGCAGTACTTC

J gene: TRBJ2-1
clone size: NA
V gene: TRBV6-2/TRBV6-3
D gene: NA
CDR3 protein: CASSGHPMSSYNEQFF
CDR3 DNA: TGTGCCAGCAGTGGACACCCGATGAGCTCCTACAATGAGCAGTTCTTC

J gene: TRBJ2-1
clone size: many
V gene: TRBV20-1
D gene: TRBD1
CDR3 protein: CSASRQGVVNEQFF
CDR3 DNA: TGCAGTGCTAGTCGGCAGGGGGTTGTGAATGAGCAGTTCTTC

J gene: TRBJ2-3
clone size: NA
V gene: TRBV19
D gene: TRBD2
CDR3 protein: CASSIDRLAGPDTQYF
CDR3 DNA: TGTGCCAGTAGTATAGATCGGCTAGCGGGCCCAGATACGCAGTATTTT

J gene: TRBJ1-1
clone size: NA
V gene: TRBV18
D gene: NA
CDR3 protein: CASSQQGGVAEAFF
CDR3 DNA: TGTGCCAGCTCTCAGCAGGGTGGGGTGGCTGAAGCTTTCTTT